This T cell receptor beta chain was recovered during a study of brain T cells in children with intractable seizures (dated by TCRdb to the early 2020s). As for the study more broadly: As a first screen for immune gene transcripts, resected brain tissue from about 58 pediatric epilepsy surgery cases was run on a NanoString immunology panel. Of the roughly twelve selected surgery cases, pre-surgery blood was also sequenced for eight, so four had brain tissue only. Paper-wide results and their limitations: Because sequencing depth was different between pre-surgery and post-surgery blood, clones absent from the pre-surgery sample may reflect undersampling. The patients' HCMV serostatus was not known, and viral specificity was inferred solely from CDR3 sequence similarity.

Reading from cysteine to phenylalanine, the CDR3 counts 14 amino acids. Solely the CDR3 DNA is kept, with 42 bases framed from the first base. The germline V gene encodes CDR1 PRHDT and CDR2 FYEKMQ (reference sequence). The germline ends are 10 bases apart after V is trimmed by 6 bases and J by 1 base. Remarks on this clone: The specificity of this receptor is unknown. The record has no base qualities; no much larger clone is one base away.

The time point label corresponds to: blood from clinic visit 5 months post-surgery; TSC patient then seizure free. The surgery cases with the highest brain T cell transcript signatures were chosen for TCR beta chain sequencing of brain tissue, and also of blood when blood was available. Before surgery, the patients had been given at least one anti-epileptic drug. TCR-sequenced patients were children with drug-resistant epilepsy due to tuberous sclerosis complex, focal cortical dysplasia, Rasmussen encephalitis or hemimegalencephaly. The Monarch genomic DNA purification kit was used to extract bulk genomic DNA from unsorted brain tissue and from whole blood. The immunoSEQ assay was used to generate TCR beta chain sequences from genomic DNA. In the paper's pipeline: CDR3 sequences that did not begin with the conserved framework cysteine at position 104 were removed manually. To get clonality, the normalized Shannon's Diversity Index was subtracted from one, giving values from 0 (maximal diversity) to 1 (oligoclonal). Chi-squared comparison-of-proportions tests were used to check whether the frequency of the same CDR3 differed between samples, for example brain versus blood. Public clonotypes were identified through searches of immuneACCESS, and similarity to known antiviral clonotypes was evaluated with the VDJdb browser. Imported from immuneACCESS, the table was reduced by TCRdb to in-frame sequences with V and J called. These copies leave out some clones; in studies compared against another copy, an unresolved V gene accounts for under half, and the cause of the remainder is not known. V and J calls and clone size follow that table, whereas D and trimming were derived from the DNA. Here the sample has about 320,000 clones; about 94% occur a single time. Under 7% of the sample is taken by the ten largest.

The rearrangement joined TRBV13 to TRBJ2-4; confidence is insufficient to name the D gene. The source of this sequence is a boy under two years old with tuberous sclerosis and intractable seizures. Material: peripheral blood, obtained more than 4 months after surgery. CDR3 protein: CASRLALAKNIQYF. The nucleotides are TGTGCCAGCAGGCTGGCCTTGGCCAAAAACATTCAGTACTTC.